This T cell receptor beta chain appears in the sequencing data of a study of blood T cell repertoires in COVID-19. At the level of the study: Italy, Spain and the United States were the sources of the convalescent and acute COVID-19 samples.

The CDR3 has 18 residues. V shed 4 bases and J 3 bases; nucleotides not matched to a gene: 9. Germline CDR1 reads SGDLS; CDR2 reads YYNGEE. Only in-frame clones appear in the TCRdb table, and some are missing; sequencing was by immunoSEQ multiplex PCR. The sample yields approximately 220,000 clones, about 83% seen once. The sample consisted of peripheral blood. This rearrangement joins TRBV9 to TRBJ2-1; the match to TRBD2 covers 14 bases. This clonotype originated in a man in his sixties who had recovered from COVID-19. CDR3 loop: CASSLTTSGGALYNEQFF. The CDR3 coding sequence is TGTGCCAGCAGCCTGACGACTAGCGGGGGGGCCCTCTACAATGAGCAGTTCTTC.